This T cell receptor beta chain was retrieved from a study of CD8 T cells in ankylosing spondylitis. Findings and caveats of the study: Within ankylosing spondylitis blood, a TCR beta motif made up of seven or eight highly homologous variants appeared to be characteristic. Reportedly, matched ankylosing spondylitis synovial fluid was significantly enriched for disease-linked clones.

Germline V lookup: CDR1 ENHRY, CDR2 SYGVKD. The CDR3 length is 15 residues. After removal of 4 bases from V and 4 bases from J, the junction contained 1 base not matched to a gene. TCRdb reprocessed the 5' RACE reads via MiXCR and lists one record per CDR3 protein. This table has roughly 370,000 distinct CDR3 sequences, 20% to 25% appearing once. Comment on this clonotype: Its antigen remains unidentified.

Sequenced input: blood, either unsorted or a sorted T cell fraction (not recorded which). The receptor's source is a male donor with ankylosing spondylitis. This chain joins TRBV10-3 and TRBJ2-2; 12 bases map to TRBD2. The CDR3 DNA reads as TGTGCCATCAGTGGGACTAGCGGGATCACCGGGGAGCTGTTTTTT. It codes for CAISGTSGITGELFF.